This is a list of T cell receptor beta chains from one sample in a study of T-cell reconstitution after alpha-beta-depleted transplantation in children. TCRdb fed the PCR reads into MiXCR, producing one record per CDR3 protein. This sample has just under 350,000 distinct CDR3 sequences, with roughly 15% found just once. The starting material was PBMCs, mostly from graft donor cells, obtained 360 days after TCRalphabeta/CD19-depleted stem cell transplant. The receptors derive from a male patient aged 2 to 9 who had a stem cell transplant for acute lymphoblastic leukemia, so the T cells may come from the graft donor. Both conserved end residues are part of each CDR3. A D gene is named only where the DNA matches it firmly. Clone size is not always given. Where it is, it says once, few, many or a class for expanded clones.

abundance,j_gene,v_gene,d_gene,CDR3aa,CDR3nt
NA,TRBJ2-7,TRBV6-1,NA,CASSGGGTPSSGWQYF,TGTGCCAGCAGTGGGGGTGGGACACCCTCCTCTGGCTGGCAGTACTTC
NA,TRBJ2-3,TRBV7-9,TRBD2,CASSPAGRDSTDTQYF,TGTGCCAGCAGCCCAGCAGGGAGGGATAGCACAGATACGCAGTATTTT
few,TRBJ2-7,TRBV12-3/TRBV12-4,NA,CASSHRLPLDSYEQYF,TGTGCCAGCAGCCATCGACTACCCCTCGACTCCTACGAGCAGTACTTC
few,TRBJ2-3,TRBV13,TRBD2,CASSLGPAGGSLDTQYF,TGTGCCAGCAGCTTAGGCCCCGCGGGAGGCTCTCTGGATACGCAGTATTTT
many,TRBJ2-3,TRBV12-3/TRBV12-4,TRBD1,CASRLDRWWDTQYF,TGTGCCAGCAGACTGGACAGGTGGTGGGATACGCAGTATTTT
many,TRBJ2-1,TRBV28,NA,CASSSLISTRPYNNEQFF,TGTGCCAGCAGTTCCCTAATATCGACTAGGCCTTACAACAATGAGCAGTTCTTC
many,TRBJ1-4,TRBV12-3/TRBV12-4,TRBD1,CASSSFRTGPTEKLFF,TGTGCCAGCAGCTCTTTCCGGACAGGGCCGACGGAAAAACTGTTTTTT
NA,TRBJ2-5,TRBV20-1,TRBD2,CSASSGRAQETQYF,TGCAGTGCTTCTAGCGGGAGGGCCCAAGAGACCCAGTACTTC
few,TRBJ2-2,TRBV12-3/TRBV12-4,TRBD1,CASSLDRTGAGAGELFF,TGTGCCAGCAGTTTAGACCGGACAGGGGCGGGTGCCGGGGAGCTGTTTTTT
NA,TRBJ1-5,TRBV7-8,NA,CASSLYPRGTSPQHF,TGTGCCAGCAGCTTATATCCACGGGGGACGTCGCCCCAGCATTTT
NA,TRBJ2-7,TRBV19,NA,CASSIGNGAYEQYF,TGTGCCAGTAGTATAGGGAACGGAGCCTACGAGCAGTACTTC
NA,TRBJ2-1,TRBV18,NA,CASSPPAGNEQFF,TGTGCCAGCTCACCACCAGCGGGCAATGAGCAGTTCTTC
NA,TRBJ2-7,TRBV5-1,TRBD2,CASSLYPGTSGSSLSEQYF,TGCGCCAGCAGCCTATATCCCGGGACTAGCGGGAGTAGTCTCAGCGAGCAGTACTTC
many,TRBJ2-2,TRBV7-2,NA,CASSPRGAGELFF,TGTGCCAGCAGCCCCAGGGGCGCCGGGGAGCTGTTTTTT
NA,TRBJ2-1,TRBV30,NA,CAWRAPGRYNEQFF,TGTGCCTGGAGGGCCCCCGGGAGATACAATGAGCAGTTCTTC
few,TRBJ2-1,TRBV11-2,NA,CASSLGPKQQRIVAEQFF,TGTGCCAGCAGCTTAGGACCTAAGCAGCAAAGAATCGTAGCGGAACAGTTCTTC
NA,TRBJ2-3,TRBV4-3,TRBD2,CASSQLAGETDTQYF,TGCGCCAGCAGCCAGCTAGCGGGCGAAACAGATACGCAGTATTTT
many,TRBJ2-2,TRBV5-1,NA,CASSRSGARNTGELFF,TGCGCCAGCAGCAGGTCGGGGGCTCGGAACACCGGGGAGCTGTTTTTT
NA,TRBJ2-7,TRBV27,TRBD1,CASSLWDRDQGGAYEQYF,TGTGCCAGCAGTTTATGGGACAGGGACCAGGGTGGGGCCTACGAGCAGTACTTC
few,TRBJ2-7,TRBV7-8,TRBD1,CASSLQNLGTGLFYEQYF,TGTGCCAGCAGCTTGCAAAATCTCGGGACAGGGCTTTTCTACGAGCAGTACTTC
few,TRBJ2-1,TRBV10-3,NA,CAIRTGNEQFF,TGTGCCATCAGGACAGGCAATGAGCAGTTCTTC
many,TRBJ2-2,TRBV7-2,NA,CASSPGGELFF,TGTGCCAGCAGCCCTGGTGGGGAGCTGTTTTTT
NA,TRBJ2-1,TRBV5-4,TRBD1,CASSLWGTGSYNEQFF,TGTGCCAGCAGCTTGTGGGGGACAGGGTCCTACAATGAGCAGTTCTTC
NA,TRBJ1-1,TRBV7-8,NA,CASSLLPTVLNTEAFF,TGTGCCAGCAGCTTACTCCCGACGGTCTTGAACACTGAAGCTTTCTTT
few,TRBJ1-6,TRBV3-1,NA,CASSQGTSGRILHF,TGTGCCAGCAGCCAAGGGACAAGTGGGCGGATACTCCACTTT
NA,TRBJ2-1,TRBV20-1,TRBD1,CSAPLRGRLSYNEQFF,TGCAGTGCTCCACTAAGGGGGCGGCTATCCTACAATGAGCAGTTCTTC
NA,TRBJ2-4,TRBV2,NA,CASTGGPNIQYF,TGTGCCAGCACAGGCGGGCCAAACATTCAGTACTTC
many,TRBJ2-1,TRBV5-1,TRBD2,CASSLPRTSGSPYNEQFF,TGCGCCAGCAGCTTGCCCCGGACTAGCGGGAGCCCCTACAATGAGCAGTTCTTC
few,TRBJ2-1,TRBV5-1,TRBD2,CASSLDSSGRAPEQFF,TGCGCCAGCAGCCTGGACTCTAGCGGGAGAGCCCCTGAGCAGTTCTTC
few,TRBJ2-4,TRBV7-2,TRBD2,CASSLAGGSSLKNIQYF,TGTGCCAGCAGCTTAGCGGGGGGGAGCAGTTTAAAAAACATTCAGTACTTC
NA,TRBJ2-5,TRBV6-5,NA,CASSYSPGDQETQYF,TGTGCCAGCAGTTACTCACCAGGGGACCAAGAGACCCAGTACTTC
many,TRBJ2-3,TRBV12-3/TRBV12-4,TRBD1,CASSHLYRGWVADTQYF,TGTGCCAGCAGTCACCTCTACAGGGGATGGGTCGCAGATACGCAGTATTTT
few,TRBJ2-3,TRBV29-1,NA,CSVSPRVAGLTDTQYF,TGCAGCGTTAGTCCGAGGGTGGCAGGGTTAACAGATACGCAGTATTTT
NA,TRBJ2-1,TRBV6-2/TRBV6-3,TRBD2,CASSHRSSGRHYNEQFF,TGTGCCAGCAGTCACCGGTCTAGCGGGAGGCATTACAATGAGCAGTTCTTC
few,TRBJ2-7,TRBV20-1,NA,CSARDPGRAYEQYF,TGCAGTGCTAGAGATCCGGGCCGTGCCTACGAGCAGTACTTC
many,TRBJ2-1,TRBV3-1,TRBD2,CASSQRPGGFQGGEQFF,TGTGCCAGCAGCCAACGCCCGGGGGGGTTCCAAGGAGGTGAGCAGTTCTTC
few,TRBJ2-3,TRBV6-1,NA,CASRTGFSTDTQYF,TGTGCCAGCAGAACGGGCTTTAGCACAGATACGCAGTATTTT
few,TRBJ2-2,TRBV6-2/TRBV6-3,NA,CALRGAGELFF,TGTGCCCTCAGGGGCGCCGGGGAGCTGTTTTTT
NA,TRBJ2-6,TRBV5-6,NA,CASSLAWTPYSGANVLTF,TGTGCCAGCAGCTTGGCCTGGACGCCCTACTCTGGGGCCAACGTCCTGACTTTC
many,TRBJ2-1,TRBV5-1,NA,CASSLTSSPYNEQFF,TGCGCCAGCAGCTTGACTAGCAGCCCCTACAATGAGCAGTTCTTC
NA,TRBJ2-5,TRBV10-3,TRBD2,CAISGGGTKETQYF,TGTGCCATCAGTGGGGGGGGGACTAAAGAGACCCAGTACTTC
NA,TRBJ2-5,TRBV30,NA,CAWSVRTVQETQYF,TGTGCCTGGAGTGTTAGGACAGTTCAAGAGACCCAGTACTTC
NA,TRBJ1-4,TRBV7-9,TRBD1,CASSLSGGFEKLFF,TGTGCCAGCAGCTTATCAGGGGGCTTTGAAAAACTGTTTTTT
NA,TRBJ2-3,TRBV7-2,NA,CASSLWGAGDTQYF,TGTGCCAGCAGCTTATGGGGGGCAGGGGATACGCAGTATTTT
NA,TRBJ2-3,TRBV20-1,NA,CSAKGQSNSDTQYF,TGCAGTGCTAAGGGCCAGAGTAACTCCGATACGCAGTATTTT
few,TRBJ1-3,TRBV18,NA,CASSQASIMGRSGNTIYF,TGTGCCAGCTCACAAGCGTCGATTATGGGCCGCTCTGGAAACACCATATATTTT
NA,TRBJ2-4,TRBV6-5,NA,CASSYEGAAKNIQYF,TGTGCCAGCAGTTACGAGGGAGCGGCCAAAAACATTCAGTACTTC
few,TRBJ2-7,TRBV28,TRBD2,CASSLKAGGPREQYF,TGTGCCAGCAGTTTAAAGGCGGGAGGGCCACGCGAGCAGTACTTC
NA,TRBJ2-5,TRBV11-2,NA,CASSFWAQETQYF,TGTGCCAGCAGCTTTTGGGCACAAGAGACCCAGTACTTC
NA,TRBJ2-7,TRBV29-1,NA,CSVRGRFSYEQYF,TGCAGCGTTAGGGGGAGGTTCTCCTACGAGCAGTACTTC
few,TRBJ2-1,TRBV20-1,TRBD2,CSARDSGRYNEQFF,TGCAGTGCTAGGGATAGCGGGAGGTACAATGAGCAGTTCTTC
NA,TRBJ2-5,TRBV7-6,TRBD2,CASSLKGREETQYF,TGTGCCAGCAGCTTAAAAGGGAGGGAAGAGACCCAGTACTTC
few,TRBJ2-7,TRBV12-5,NA,CASGLRGDEQYF,TGTGCTAGTGGTTTGAGGGGGGACGAGCAGTACTTC